This T cell receptor beta chain was sequenced for a study of monozygotic twins with inflammatory bowel disease. With the 5' RACE reads reprocessed, TCRdb shows one record per CDR3 protein and no DNA. The sample features about 300,000 distinct CDR3 sequences, with less than 6.5% in its top ten. The CDR3 loop spans 16 amino acids. Germline CDR1 LGHDT, CDR2 YNNKEL (reference sequence). The receptor was derived from a human donor with ulcerative colitis or Crohn's disease, or a healthy co-twin of an affected twin (not recorded which). What was sequenced was blood. This chain uses TRBV3-1 with TRBJ2-1; the D call from TCRdb, TRBD1, cannot be confirmed without DNA. This chain's CDR3 is CASSQEPGGAGNEQFF.